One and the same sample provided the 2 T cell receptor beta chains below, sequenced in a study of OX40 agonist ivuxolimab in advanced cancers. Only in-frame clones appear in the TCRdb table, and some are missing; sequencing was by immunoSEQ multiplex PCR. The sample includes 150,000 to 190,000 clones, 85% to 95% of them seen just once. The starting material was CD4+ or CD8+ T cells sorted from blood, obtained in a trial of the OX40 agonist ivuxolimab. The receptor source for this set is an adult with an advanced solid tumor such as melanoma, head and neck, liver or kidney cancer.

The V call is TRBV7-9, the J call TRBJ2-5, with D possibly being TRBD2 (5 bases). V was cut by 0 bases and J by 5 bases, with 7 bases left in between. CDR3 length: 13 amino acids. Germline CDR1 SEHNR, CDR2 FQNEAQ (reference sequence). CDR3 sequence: CASSLARVETQYF. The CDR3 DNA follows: TGTGCCAGCAGCTTAGCGCGGGTTGAGACCCAGTACTTC.

The CDR3 DNA reads as TGCGCCAGCAGCCCCGGACAGGGCCCAGAGACCCAGTACTTC. This translates into CASSPGQGPETQYF. J is TRBJ2-5 and V is TRBV5-1; TRBD1 matches 8 bases. V was pared by 4 bases and J by 4 bases, with 6 bases of the junction left unmatched. CDR3 length: 14 residues. Per germline, CDR1 SGHRS and CDR2 YFSETQ.